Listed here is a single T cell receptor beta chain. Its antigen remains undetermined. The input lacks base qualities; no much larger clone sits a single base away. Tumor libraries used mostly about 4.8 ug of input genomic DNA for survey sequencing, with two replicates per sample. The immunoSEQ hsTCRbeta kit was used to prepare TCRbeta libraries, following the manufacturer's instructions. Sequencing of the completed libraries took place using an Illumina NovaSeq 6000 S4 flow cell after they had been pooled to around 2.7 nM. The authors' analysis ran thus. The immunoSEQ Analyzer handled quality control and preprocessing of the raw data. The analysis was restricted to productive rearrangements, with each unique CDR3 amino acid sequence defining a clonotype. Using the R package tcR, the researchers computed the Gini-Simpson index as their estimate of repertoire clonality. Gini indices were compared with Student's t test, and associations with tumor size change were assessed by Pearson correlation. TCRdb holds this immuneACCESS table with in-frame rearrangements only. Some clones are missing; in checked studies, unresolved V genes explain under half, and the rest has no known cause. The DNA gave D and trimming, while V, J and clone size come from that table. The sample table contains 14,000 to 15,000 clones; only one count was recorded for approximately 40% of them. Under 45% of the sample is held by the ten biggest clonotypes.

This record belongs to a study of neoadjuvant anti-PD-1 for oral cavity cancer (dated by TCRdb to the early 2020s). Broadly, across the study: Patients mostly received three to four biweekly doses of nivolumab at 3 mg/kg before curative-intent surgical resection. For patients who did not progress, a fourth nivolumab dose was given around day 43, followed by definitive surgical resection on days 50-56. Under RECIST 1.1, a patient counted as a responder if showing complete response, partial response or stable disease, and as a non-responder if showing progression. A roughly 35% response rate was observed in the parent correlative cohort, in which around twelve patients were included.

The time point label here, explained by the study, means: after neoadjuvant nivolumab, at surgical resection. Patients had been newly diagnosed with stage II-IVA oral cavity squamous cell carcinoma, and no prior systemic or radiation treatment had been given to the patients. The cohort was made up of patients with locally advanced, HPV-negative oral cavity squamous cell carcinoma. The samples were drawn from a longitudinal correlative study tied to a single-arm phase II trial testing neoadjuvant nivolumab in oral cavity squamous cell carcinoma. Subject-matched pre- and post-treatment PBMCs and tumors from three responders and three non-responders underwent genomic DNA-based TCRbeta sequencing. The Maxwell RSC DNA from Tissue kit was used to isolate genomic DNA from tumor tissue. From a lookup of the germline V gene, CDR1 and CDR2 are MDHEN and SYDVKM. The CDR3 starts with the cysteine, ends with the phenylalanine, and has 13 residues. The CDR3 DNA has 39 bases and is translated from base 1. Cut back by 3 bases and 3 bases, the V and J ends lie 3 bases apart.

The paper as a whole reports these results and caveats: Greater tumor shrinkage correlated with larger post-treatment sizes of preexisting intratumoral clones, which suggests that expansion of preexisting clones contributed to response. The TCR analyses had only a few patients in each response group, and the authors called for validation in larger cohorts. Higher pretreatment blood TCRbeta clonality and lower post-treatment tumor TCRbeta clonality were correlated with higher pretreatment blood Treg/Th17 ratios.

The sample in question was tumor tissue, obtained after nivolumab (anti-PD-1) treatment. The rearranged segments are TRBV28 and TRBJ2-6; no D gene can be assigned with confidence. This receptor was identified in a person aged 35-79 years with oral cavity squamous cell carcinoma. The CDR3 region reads CASSLGGANVLTF. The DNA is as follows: TGTGCCAGCAGTTTGGGTGGGGCCAACGTCCTGACTTTC.